These 18 T cell receptor beta chains share one sample of origin, sequenced in a study of T cells in women clearing cervical HPV infection. The method was immunoSEQ multiplex PCR; TCRdb's version includes in-frame clones alone and lacks a portion of them. The sample has some 32,000 clones, and its top ten clones hold 2.5% to 3.5%. The sequencing input was blood buffy coat. These receptors originate from a woman aged 18 to 75 with a cervical HPV16 infection that either progressed to CIN3+ or cleared (not recorded which).

Of note for this clone: The read finishes 3 residues shy of the CDR3 end, and the germline J gene is used to complete it. The V gene is TRBV7-8, the J gene TRBJ2-3; D may be TRBD2 (6 bases). Germline CDR1 is SGHVS and CDR2 is FQNEAQ. V was clipped by 0 bases and J by 0 bases, with 13 bases between them. This CDR3 comprises 17 residues. CDR3 bases read: TGTGCCAGCAGCTTAGCGCTTGGGGGGTCTAGCACAGATACG. Its translation: CASSLALGGSSTDT. The full CDR3 protein is CASSLALGGSSTDTQYF.

Concerning this clone: The read terminates 3 residues before the CDR3 end, so the remaining end is supplied by the germline J gene. V is TRBV5-4 and J is TRBJ2-3, with TRBD2 matching over 9 bases. Germline CDR1 SGHNT, CDR2 YYREEE (reference sequence). The trim removed 4 bases at V and 5 bases at J, leaving 5 bases unmatched. This CDR3 is built from 14 residues. The CDR3 bases that were read are TGTGCCAGCAGCAGCGGGGGGCGGGGAGATACG. Translated: CASSSGGRGDT. The full-length CDR3 reads as CASSSGGRGDTQYF.

Remarks on this clone: From the germline J gene comes the end of the CDR3, since the read stops 3 residues before it. The chain recombines TRBV7-9 with TRBJ1-2; possibly TRBD1 for D (6 bases). The CDR3 consists of 11 residues. The V gene's germline CDR1 is SEHNR and CDR2 FQNEAQ (reference sequence). The CDR3 DNA, read in part, is TGTGCCAGCCCAGGGGCTGAAGGC. Residues: CASPGAEG. The CDR3 in its entirety is CASPGAEGYTF.

With regard to this clone: The sequenced fragment ends 3 residues before the CDR3 boundary, so the rest is inferred from the germline J gene. The J gene is TRBJ2-3, the V gene TRBV20-1, with 13 bases identical to TRBD2. Germline CDR1 is DFQATT and CDR2 is SNEGSKA (reference sequence). This CDR3 is 20 amino acids long. The CDR3 sequence: CSARNSPGLAGAPIQETQYF. The CDR3 DNA, read in part, is TGCAGTGCTAGAAATAGCCCCGGACTAGCGGGGGCCCCAATACAAGAGACG.

Remarks on this clone: From the germline J gene comes the end of the CDR3, since the read stops 3 residues before it. V usage is TRBV30 and J usage is TRBJ1-1; weak D call: TRBD1 (6 bases). The CDR3 is made up of 13 amino acids. V was trimmed by 4 bases and J by 5 bases, leaving 14 bases between them. The germline V gene encodes CDR1 GTSNPN and CDR2 SVGIG (reference sequence). The sequenced part of the CDR3 DNA is TGTGCCTGGACTTGGGCGGGGGCGACTGAA. Translating gives CAWTWAGATE. The full CDR3 is CAWTWAGATEAFF.

As regards this clone: The observed sequence ends 3 residues before the CDR3 terminus, with the missing tail filled in from the germline J gene. The genes are TRBV20-1 and TRBJ2-3; 7 bases line up with TRBD1. The CDR3 totals 13 residues. Germline lookup yields CDR1 DFQATT and CDR2 SNEGSKA (reference sequence). CDR3 DNA, as far as it was read: TGCAGTGCTAGTCCGGGACAGCAAGAGACG. It encodes CSASPGQQET. Given in full, the CDR3 is CSASPGQQETQYF.

The DNA read from the CDR3 is TGTGCCAGCAGCGATCAGGGCTGGTTAAGTTTTGAAAAA. Translation: CASSDQGWLSFEK. The complete CDR3 protein is CASSDQGWLSFEKLFF. The chain couples TRBV7-6 to TRBJ1-4; D perhaps matches TRBD1 (5 bases). The CDR3 extends 3 residues past the end of the read, so its final part is completed from the germline J gene. V lost 5 bases and J 7 bases, leaving 20 bases between the germline ends. CDR1 is SGHVS and CDR2 is FNYEAQ in the germline V gene. The CDR3 is 16 amino acids.

Concerning this clone itself: The read ends 3 residues early relative to the CDR3; the germline J gene fills the gap. The chain is built from TRBV4-2 and TRBJ2-5; maybe TRBD1 (6 bases). V lost 4 bases and J 4 bases, leaving 19 bases between the germline ends. The germline V gene has CDR1 LGHNA and CDR2 YNFKEQ. The CDR3 has 16 residues. The CDR3 is CASSPLGGPSSETQYF. The CDR3 bases that were read are TGTGCCAGCAGCCCACTAGGGGGTCCGTCATCAGAGACC.

As concerns this clone: The read ends 3 residues before the CDR3 terminus; that terminus is restored from the germline J gene. The V gene is TRBV12-5, the J gene TRBJ2-3, with a possible D match to TRBD2 (7 bases). Germline V gene lookup returns CDR1 LGHNT and CDR2 FRNRAP. CDR3 length: 14 amino acids. Trimming stripped 2 bases from V and 6 bases from J, with 12 bases between. Incomplete CDR3 DNA: TGTGCTAGTGGTTTGAAAGGGGGGGAGGATACG. Translated: CASGLKGGEDT. The full CDR3 sequence reads CASGLKGGEDTQYF.

For this clone: Read data end 3 residues before the CDR3 end; the end is taken from the germline J gene. This chain connects TRBV30 to TRBJ1-2; D gene uncertain. This CDR3 has 11 residues. Germline CDR1 and CDR2: GTSNPN and SVGIG (reference sequence). The covered CDR3 bases are TGTGCCTGGAGTCTCCTTCGGGGC. It yields the protein CAWSLLRG. The complete CDR3 reads CAWSLLRGYTF.

Notes on this clone: The CDR3 end lies 3 residues beyond the end of the read and is filled in from the germline J gene. This chain connects TRBV20-1 to TRBJ2-7; 7 nucleotides line up with TRBD1. The V segment lost 3 bases and the J segment 6 bases; nucleotides outside the gene matches: 11. The CDR3 is 14 amino acids. Germline V gene data show CDR1 as DFQATT and CDR2 as SNEGSKA (reference sequence). CDR3 bases read: TGCAGTGCTAGTCGGACAGGCCCCAGGGGCGAG. As protein: CSASRTGPRGE. The entire CDR3 sequence reads CSASRTGPRGEQYF.

To note about this clone: The read terminates 3 residues ahead of where the CDR3 ends, so the germline J gene completes it. This chain uses TRBV19 with TRBJ2-4; 7 bases align to TRBD1. CDR1 LNHDA and CDR2 SQIVND come from the germline V gene (reference sequence). The length of the CDR3 is 15 residues. The CDR3 region is CASSPFDRAHYGQYF. The sequenced part of the CDR3 DNA is TGTGCCAGTAGTCCCTTCGACAGGGCGCACTATGGT.

The CDR3 region is CASSPPGTGVEKLFF. The sequenced part of the CDR3 DNA is TGTGCCAGCAGCCCACCCGGGACAGGGGTTGAAAAA. The chain recombines TRBV4-2 with TRBJ1-4, with 10 nucleotides matching TRBD1. The CDR3 end lies 3 residues beyond the end of the read and is filled in from the germline J gene. Per the germline V gene, CDR1 is LGHNA and CDR2 is YNFKEQ. V shed 4 bases and J 7 bases; nucleotides not matched to a gene: 6. This CDR3 is built from 15 residues.

Remarks on this clone: One end of the junction does not line up with germline, which may come from a read error. The read ends 3 residues shy of where the CDR3 ends; the end is completed using the germline J gene. The gene calls are TRBV19 and TRBJ2-7, with a possible D match to TRBD1 (5 bases). The germline CDR1 and CDR2 sequences are LNHDA and SQIVND (reference sequence). The CDR3 consists of 15 residues. CDR3 bases read: TGTACCAGTAGTATTGTCCAGGACACCACCCACGAG. Protein product: CTSSIVQDTTHE. The CDR3 in its entirety is CTSSIVQDTTHEQYF.

As regards this clone: The read is 3 residues too short to cover the CDR3 end, so that end is filled in from the germline J gene. The rearrangement joins TRBV5-1 to TRBJ1-1; possible D gene TRBD1, 5 bases. This CDR3 comprises 14 residues. CDR1 and CDR2 from the germline V gene are SGHRS and YFSETQ. V was cut by 4 bases and J by 5 bases, with 15 bases left in between. CDR3 bases read: TGCGCCAGCAGCAAGACCGACAGTCTGACTGAA. Residues: CASSKTDSLTE. The whole CDR3 sequence is CASSKTDSLTEAFF.

A word on this clone: The sequenced fragment ends 3 residues before the CDR3 boundary, so the rest is inferred from the germline J gene. This chain links TRBV20-1 with TRBJ2-7; 10 bases map to TRBD1. The CDR3 spans 13 residues. Per the germline V gene, CDR1 is DFQATT and CDR2 is SNEGSKA (reference sequence). J was trimmed by 6 bases and V by 4 bases; bases with no gene match: 6. CDR3 amino acids: CSANKWTGGEQYF. The covered CDR3 bases are TGCAGTGCTAACAAGTGGACAGGGGGCGAG.

On this clone: The read ends 3 residues before the CDR3 terminus; that terminus is restored from the germline J gene. The V and J genes are TRBV7-6 and TRBJ1-2, with 7 bases fitting TRBD1. The germline CDR1 and CDR2 sequences are SGHVS and FNYEAQ. CDR3 length: 16 amino acids. CDR3 bases read: TGTGCCAGCAGCTCGAGACCCGGGACAGATAAGGCCGAC. This sequence encodes CASSSRPGTDKAD. The CDR3 reads in full as CASSSRPGTDKADYTF.

In the case of this clone: The read stops 3 residues short of the end of the CDR3; the missing end is completed from the germline J gene. The genes are TRBV7-9 and TRBJ2-3; possibly TRBD2 for D (5 bases). Trimming removed 5 bases at V and 4 bases at J, with 13 bases between. Germline CDR1 reads SEHNR; CDR2 reads FQNEAQ (reference sequence). The length of the CDR3 is 14 residues. CDR3 loop: CASSRGAGPDTQYF. The covered CDR3 bases are TGTGCCAGCAGCCGCGGTGCGGGCCCAGATACG.